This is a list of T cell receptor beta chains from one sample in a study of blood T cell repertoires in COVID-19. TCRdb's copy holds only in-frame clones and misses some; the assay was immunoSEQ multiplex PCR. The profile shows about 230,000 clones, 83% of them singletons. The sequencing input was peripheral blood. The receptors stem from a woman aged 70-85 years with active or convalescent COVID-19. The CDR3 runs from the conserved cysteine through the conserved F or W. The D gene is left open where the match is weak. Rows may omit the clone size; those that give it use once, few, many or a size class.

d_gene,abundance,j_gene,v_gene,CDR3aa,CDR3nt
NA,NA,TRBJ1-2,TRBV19,CASSFGGSDTNYGYTF,TGTGCCAGTAGTTTTGGTGGGTCGGACACTAACTATGGCTACACCTTC
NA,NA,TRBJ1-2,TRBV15,CATSRGTGYGYTF,TGTGCCACCAGCAGAGGGACGGGATATGGCTACACCTTC
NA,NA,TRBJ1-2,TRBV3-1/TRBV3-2,CASSQDWGVGDYGYTF,TGTGCCAGCAGCCAAGACTGGGGCGTAGGGGACTATGGCTACACCTTC
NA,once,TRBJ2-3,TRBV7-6,CASSSSDDTQYF,TGTGCCAGCAGCTCCTCAGATGATACGCAGTATTTT
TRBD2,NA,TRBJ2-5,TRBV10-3,CATRGASGSQETQYF,TGTGCCACCCGCGGGGCTAGCGGTTCCCAAGAGACCCAGTACTTC
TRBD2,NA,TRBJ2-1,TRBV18,CASSLLGGGYNEQFF,TGTGCCAGCTCACTACTCGGGGGGGGCTACAATGAGCAGTTCTTC
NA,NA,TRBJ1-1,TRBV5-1,CASSRIGGTENTEAFF,TGCGCCAGCAGCCGGATAGGGGGTACTGAAAACACTGAAGCTTTCTTT
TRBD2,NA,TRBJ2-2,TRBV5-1,CASSLEEGGPTRELFF,TGCGCCAGCAGCTTGGAAGAGGGAGGGCCTACCCGGGAGCTGTTTTTT
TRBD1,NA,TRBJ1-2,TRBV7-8,CASGGQTYYGYTF,TGTGCCAGCGGGGGACAGACTTACTATGGCTACACCTTC
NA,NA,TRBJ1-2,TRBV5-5,CASSLGTGDYGYTF,TGTGCCAGCAGCTTGGGGACGGGAGACTATGGCTACACCTTC
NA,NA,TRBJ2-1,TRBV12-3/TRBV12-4,CASSSVVGGVQFF,TGTGCCAGCAGCTCCGTGGTAGGCGGGGTGCAGTTCTTC
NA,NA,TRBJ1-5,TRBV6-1,CASSATTGQLDQPQHF,TGTGCCAGCAGTGCGACGACCGGACAGCTAGATCAGCCCCAGCATTTT
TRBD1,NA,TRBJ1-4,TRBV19,CASSIGTGPEKLFF,TGTGCCAGTAGTATTGGGACAGGGCCCGAAAAACTGTTTTTT
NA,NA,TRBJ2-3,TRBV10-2,CASSSSRGTDTQYF,TGCGCCAGCAGTTCGAGCCGGGGCACAGATACGCAGTATTTT
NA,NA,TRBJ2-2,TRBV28,CASQKGVTGELFF,TGTGCCAGCCAAAAGGGAGTCACCGGGGAGCTGTTTTTT
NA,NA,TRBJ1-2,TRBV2,CAIGWSTNYGYTF,TGTGCCATCGGGTGGAGTACTAACTATGGCTACACCTTC
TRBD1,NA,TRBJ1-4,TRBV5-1,CASSFSGTGTTNEKLFF,TGCGCCAGCAGCTTTTCCGGGACAGGGACAACTAATGAAAAACTGTTTTTT
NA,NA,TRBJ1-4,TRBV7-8,CASSLEVRGRASPGEKLFF,TGTGCCAGCAGCTTAGAAGTGCGGGGCCGCGCCAGCCCCGGGGAAAAACTGTTTTTT
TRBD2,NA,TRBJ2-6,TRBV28,CASSFSSAAGDSGANVLTF,TGTGCCAGCAGTTTTTCTTCCGCAGCGGGGGACTCTGGGGCCAACGTCCTGACTTTC
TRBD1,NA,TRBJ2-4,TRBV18,CASSPNRGPGDIQYF,TGTGCCAGCTCACCAAATAGGGGGCCTGGAGACATTCAGTACTTC
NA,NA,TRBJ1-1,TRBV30,CAWSVGGSTEAFF,TGTGCCTGGAGTGTAGGAGGGTCCACTGAAGCTTTCTTT
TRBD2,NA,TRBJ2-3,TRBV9,CASSAPRLAGGPTDTQYF,TGTGCCAGCAGCGCCCCCCGCCTAGCGGGGGGACCCACAGATACGCAGTATTTT
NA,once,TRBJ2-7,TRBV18,CASSTGGERSYEQYF,TGTGCCAGCTCAACAGGGGGGGAGAGGTCCTACGAGCAGTACTTC
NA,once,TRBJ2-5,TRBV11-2,CASSWGRGLGETQYF,TGTGCCAGCAGCTGGGGGCGGGGGTTGGGCGAGACCCAGTACTTC
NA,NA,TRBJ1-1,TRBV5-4,CASSLEQENTEAFF,TGTGCCAGCAGCTTGGAACAGGAGAACACTGAAGCTTTCTTT
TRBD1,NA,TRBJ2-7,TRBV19,CASSSTGDPYEQYF,TGTGCCAGTAGTTCGACAGGGGATCCATACGAGCAGTACTTC
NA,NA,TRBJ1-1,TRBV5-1,CASSIQGVGTEAFF,TGCGCCAGCAGCATACAGGGCGTAGGCACTGAAGCTTTCTTT
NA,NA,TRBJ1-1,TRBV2,CASSAWTANTEAFF,TGTGCCAGCAGTGCCTGGACAGCTAACACTGAAGCTTTCTTT
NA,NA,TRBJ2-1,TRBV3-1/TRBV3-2,CASSFQQVEQFF,TGTGCCAGCAGCTTTCAGCAGGTTGAGCAGTTCTTC
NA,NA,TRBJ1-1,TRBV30,CAWTPPHASTEAFF,TGTGCCTGGACCCCCCCCCATGCGAGCACTGAAGCTTTCTTT
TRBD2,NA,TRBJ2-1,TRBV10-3,CAINEGLAVNEQFF,TGTGCCATCAACGAGGGACTAGCGGTAAATGAGCAGTTCTTC
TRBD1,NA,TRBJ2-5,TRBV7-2,CASGPGGIKETQYF,TGTGCCAGCGGACCAGGGGGCATCAAAGAGACCCAGTACTTC
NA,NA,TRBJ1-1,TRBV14,CASSQDRAFEAFF,TGTGCCAGCAGCCAAGATCGAGCCTTTGAAGCTTTCTTT
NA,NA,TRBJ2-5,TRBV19,CASAEGLRETQYF,TGTGCCAGCGCGGAGGGCTTGAGGGAGACCCAGTACTTC
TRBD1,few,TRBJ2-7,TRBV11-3,CASSLQGGQGALEQYF,TGTGCCAGCAGCTTACAAGGAGGACAGGGGGCCCTCGAGCAGTACTTC
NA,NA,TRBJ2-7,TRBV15,CATPGLIDEQYF,TGTGCCACCCCGGGACTCATCGACGAGCAGTACTTC
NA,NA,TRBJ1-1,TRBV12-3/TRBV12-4,CASSWGDTEAFF,TGTGCCAGCAGTTGGGGAGACACTGAAGCTTTCTTT
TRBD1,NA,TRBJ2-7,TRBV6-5,CASSYDGRDRVYF,TGTGCCAGCAGTTACGACGGGCGGGACAGGGTCTACTTC
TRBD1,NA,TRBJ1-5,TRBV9,CASSGPGQGAHLTNQPQHF,TGTGCCAGCAGCGGCCCGGGACAGGGGGCCCACTTGACTAATCAGCCCCAGCATTTT
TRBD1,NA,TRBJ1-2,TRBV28,CASSSGQGNYGYTF,TGTGCCAGCAGTTCGGGACAGGGTAACTATGGCTACACCTTC
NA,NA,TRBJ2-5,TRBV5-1,CASSLGGSGPQETQYF,TGCGCCAGCAGCTTGGGGGGTAGCGGACCCCAAGAGACCCAGTACTTC
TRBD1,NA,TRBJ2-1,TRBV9,CASSSGTGSINEQFF,TGTGCCAGCAGCTCCGGGACAGGGAGCATCAATGAGCAGTTCTTC
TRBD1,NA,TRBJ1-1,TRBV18,CASSLGRTGVTEAFF,TGTGCCAGCTCATTGGGAAGAACAGGGGTCACTGAAGCTTTCTTT
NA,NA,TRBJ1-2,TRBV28,CASSLGSYGYTF,TGTGCCAGCAGTTTAGGGAGCTATGGCTACACCTTC
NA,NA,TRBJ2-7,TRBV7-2,CASREDRTVYEQYF,TGTGCCAGCAGAGAGGACAGAACCGTCTACGAGCAGTACTTC
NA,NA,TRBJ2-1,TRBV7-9,CASSLVRSSYNEQFF,TGTGCCAGCAGCTTAGTCCGGAGCTCCTACAATGAGCAGTTCTTC
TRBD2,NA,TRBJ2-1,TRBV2,CASRGLAGGSNEQFF,TGTGCCAGCAGGGGACTAGCGGGGGGGAGCAATGAGCAGTTCTTC
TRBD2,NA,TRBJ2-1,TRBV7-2,CASSPSGTSGRNEQFF,TGTGCCAGCAGCCCCTCCGGGACTAGCGGGAGGAATGAGCAGTTCTTC
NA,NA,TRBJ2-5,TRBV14,CASSQGRQGIPLETQYF,TGTGCCAGCAGCCAAGGTCGGCAGGGGATACCACTGGAGACCCAGTACTTC